The 5 T cell receptor beta chains presented below share a single source sample, sequenced in a study of blood T cell repertoires in COVID-19. Here immunoSEQ multiplex PCR was the method, and the copy in TCRdb shows in-frame clones only, minus some. In the table there are a few hundred thousand clones, about 86% of which are singletons. The sequencing input was peripheral blood. The source is a woman aged 45 to 65 with COVID-19, enrolled during active disease.

The chain recombines TRBV30 with TRBJ1-5, with D possibly being TRBD1 (6 bases). Germline V gene lookup returns CDR1 GTSNPN and CDR2 SVGIG (reference sequence). V was trimmed by 0 bases and J by 5 bases, leaving 11 bases between them. This CDR3 is 14 amino acids long. The CDR3 loop reads CAWSVRAGDQPQHF. The CDR3 DNA is TGTGCCTGGAGTGTACGCGCAGGGGATCAGCCCCAGCATTTT.

The V call is TRBV24-1, the J call TRBJ2-1; 7 bases agree with TRBD1. V gave up 4 bases and J gave up 7 bases; unmatched junction bases: 15. This CDR3 is 17 amino acids long. CDR1 KGHDR and CDR2 SFDVKD come from the germline V gene. CDR3 sequence (DNA): TGTGCCACCAGTGACCCCGCCCTGACAGGGAGAGTGAATGAGCAGTTCTTC. This sequence encodes CATSDPALTGRVNEQFF.

The chain couples TRBV28 to TRBJ2-2, with 7 bases lining up with TRBD1. The CDR3 spans 17 residues. Germline V lookup: CDR1 MDHEN, CDR2 SYDVKM. The trim removed 6 bases at V and 1 base at J, leaving 11 bases unmatched. The CDR3 nucleotides read TGTGCCAGCAGCCAGACAGGGATTCTAAGGAACACCGGGGAGCTGTTTTTT. Translating gives CASSQTGILRNTGELFF.

This clone was recorded only once. The chain combines TRBV14 with TRBJ2-7; unclear D gene. Trimming took off 6 bases at V and 6 bases at J, with 12 bases between the two ends. Germline V CDR1 and CDR2: SGHDN, FVKESK. There are 12 residues in the CDR3. The chain's CDR3 is CASSRLVSEQYF. In DNA, the CDR3 is TGTGCCAGCAGTCGATTAGTGAGCGAGCAGTACTTC.

CDR3 nucleotide sequence: TGTGCCATCAGTGAGGGACAGACAAGGAAGACCCAGTACTTC. Translating gives CAISEGQTRKTQYF. This rearrangement joins TRBV10-3 to TRBJ2-5; the D gene is possibly TRBD1 (6 bases). This CDR3 has 14 amino acids. V lost 2 bases and J lost 6, with 13 bases in between. The germline CDR1 and CDR2 sequences are ENHRY and SYGVKD.